These T cell receptor beta chains were read from a single sample in a study of cytomegalovirus exposure and HLA in healthy donors. Here immunoSEQ multiplex PCR was the method, and the copy in TCRdb shows in-frame clones only, minus some. Altogether 100,000 or so clones are present, around three quarters being singletons, with the ten largest covering roughly 5%. Sequenced material: PBMCs. These receptors came from a young man in good health and CMV-seropositive. Each CDR3 is given without its conserved first and last residue. Fields, in order: V gene, CDR3 protein.

V: TRBV19
CDR3: ASRNPRGWYTEAF

V: TRBV19
CDR3: ASSIWGQGGTETQY

V: TRBV5-1
CDR3: ASSLVGLAGGRGANVLT

V: TRBV9
CDR3: ASSIGGGDEQY

V: TRBV6-1
CDR3: ASSGGGRTGYGDTDTQY

V: TRBV5-4
CDR3: ASSHRSSGSTEAF

V: TRBV6-6
CDR3: ASRVGGSSYEQY

V: TRBV18
CDR3: ASSQGAGQPQH

V: TRBV15
CDR3: ATSRRQGALGQPQH

V: TRBV7-8
CDR3: ASSLQGASNQPQH

V: TRBV19
CDR3: ASTGDRGRRGSYGYT

V: TRBV7-9
CDR3: ASIGRRNTEAF

V: TRBV27
CDR3: ASTHRGGFNYGYT

V: TRBV4-1
CDR3: ASSQDGNRQVLPYEQY

V: TRBV29-1
CDR3: SVLLGASGGREQF

V: TRBV5-1
CDR3: ASSSDNAYEQY

V: TRBV7-2
CDR3: ASSSRSWGTTGTEAF

V: TRBV29-1
CDR3: SVQLRDRGSGSNQPQH

V: TRBV5-1
CDR3: ASTELAGVVNEQF

V: TRBV30
CDR3: AWSAPHTDTQY

V: TRBV9
CDR3: ASSAQGRELDTQY

V: TRBV6-1
CDR3: ASSDLAGGSWYQETQY

V: TRBV19
CDR3: ASSQGLAGYNEQF

V: TRBV18
CDR3: ASSPQGQPGTEAF

V: TRBV9
CDR3: ASSVSGGGLGTDTQY

V: TRBV7-9
CDR3: SSSLPVPAAAHGYT

V: TRBV9
CDR3: ASSVDGGAQPQH

V: TRBV18
CDR3: ASSPPTSGGAYEQY

V: TRBV6-1
CDR3: ASSLRDRGDQPQH

V: TRBV5-4
CDR3: ASSIAGRGFYGYT

V: TRBV29-1
CDR3: SVLGQGTEAF

V: TRBV19
CDR3: ASSEQGPLYNEQF

V: TRBV4-3
CDR3: ASSQEPGSYEQY

V: TRBV10-3
CDR3: AIRQAGERDTGELF

V: TRBV5-6
CDR3: ASSSVPGQGRETQY

V: TRBV10-3
CDR3: AISEGLSNYGYT

V: TRBV4-3
CDR3: ASSQDPAVDNEQF

V: TRBV11-2
CDR3: ASSLRLGQETQY

V: TRBV7-3
CDR3: ASSPGGNTEAF